What follows are 10 T cell receptor beta chains derived from one specimen sequenced in a study of T cell repertoires in cytomegalovirus infection. TCRdb re-analysed the reads in MiXCR, keeping a single row per CDR3 protein. The sample yields about 300,000 distinct CDR3 sequences, roughly 9.3% seen once. The sequenced material came from PBMCs. These receptors were taken from a human donor in good health (CMV status not recorded). Some clones in this sample may be carry-over from other donors' samples.

This clonotype has ten or more counts. The gene calls are TRBV7-2 and TRBJ2-1; maybe TRBD1 (5 bases). V was clipped by 4 bases and J by 14 bases, with 12 bases between them. CDR1 SGHTA and CDR2 FQGNSA come from the germline V gene. The length of the CDR3 is 11 residues. This chain's CDR3 is CASSSGHLKFF. In DNA form, the CDR3 reads TGTGCCAGCAGCTCAGGGCACTTGAAGTTCTTC.

The chain carries TRBV6-5 and TRBJ2-3, with unresolved D. The CDR3 totals 14 residues. Deletions cut 6 bases from V and 5 bases from J, with 15 bases between. Germline V gene data show CDR1 as MNHEY and CDR2 as SVGAGI. The CDR3 here is CASSRSVLIDTQYF. DNA of the CDR3: TGTGCCAGCAGCAGAAGTGTACTCATAGATACGCAGTATTTT.

Many counts were recorded for this clonotype. V is TRBV6-5 and J is TRBJ2-2, with D unresolved. CDR1 is MNHEY and CDR2 is SVGAGI in the germline V gene. Trimming took 0 bases from V and 4 from J, leaving 6 bases between them. The CDR3 has 14 residues. The CDR3 bases are TGTGCCAGCAGTTACTCGACCGGCACCGGGGAGCTGTTTTTT. Its protein is CASSYSTGTGELFF.

This clonotype was counted a few times. The chain carries TRBV14 and TRBJ1-2; no firm D call. Germline CDR1 SGHDN, CDR2 FVKESK. The germline V and J ends were trimmed by 4 bases and 8 bases, with 20 bases remaining between them. The CDR3 spans 15 residues. The CDR3, as DNA: TGTGCCAGCAGCCTAACAAGTGGCGGCCTTTACGGCTACACCTTC. It translates to CASSLTSGGLYGYTF.

This clonotype occurred many times. The chain carries TRBV28 and TRBJ1-6; D is unclear. V lost 6 bases, J lost 0 bases, and 12 bases lay in between. This CDR3 has 16 residues. Germline CDR1 and CDR2: MDHEN and SYDVKM. This CDR3 is CASRLRESSYNSPLHF. The CDR3 DNA is TGTGCCAGCAGGTTAAGAGAAAGCTCCTATAATTCACCCCTCCACTTT.

This clonotype was seen many times. A junction boundary mismatches the germline segment, possibly from a read error. The V call is TRBV7-7, the J call TRBJ2-2; no firm D call. From germline, CDR1 is SSHAT and CDR2 FNYEAQ (reference sequence). The CDR3 spans 14 residues. The CDR3 bases are TGTGCTAGCAGCTTAAACAAAAACACCGGGGAGCTGTTTTTT. Translated, it gives CASSLNKNTGELFF.

This clonotype was seen a few times. In nucleotides, the CDR3 is TGTGCCAGCAGCCTTGGTTCCGGGGGCAGTAATTCACCCCTCCACTTT. This translates into CASSLGSGGSNSPLHF. This rearrangement joins TRBV5-5 to TRBJ1-6; TRBD1 might be the D (6 bases). This CDR3 is 16 amino acids long. Trimming removed 4 bases at V and 6 bases at J, with 17 bases between. CDR1 and CDR2 from the germline V gene are SGHKS and YYEKEE (reference sequence).

In its sample, this clonotype was seen many times. The rearrangement joins TRBV28 to TRBJ2-7, with 7 bases aligning to TRBD1. The CDR3 spans 14 residues. Losses at the gene ends were 4 bases for V and 5 bases for J; bases not matched to a gene: 8. CDR1 is MDHEN, CDR2 SYDVKM, per germline. The CDR3 DNA sequence: TGTGCCAGCAGTTCCCAACAGGGGCTGGACGAGCAGTACGTC. It translates to CASSSQQGLDEQYV.

This clonotype came up many times. The chain joins TRBV6-6 to TRBJ2-1; 8 bases are shared with TRBD2. Trimming cost V 0 bases and J 6 bases; bases outside gene matches: 4. The CDR3 contains 15 residues. Germline V gene lookup returns CDR1 MNHNY and CDR2 SVGAGI (reference sequence). Written as DNA, the CDR3 is TGTGCCAGCAGTTACTCCGGCGGGGGGATCAATGAGCAGTTCTTC. As protein: CASSYSGGGINEQFF.

In its sample, this clonotype was seen many times. The V and J genes are TRBV2 and TRBJ1-1; the D gene is possibly TRBD1 (5 bases). The germline V gene has CDR1 SNHLY and CDR2 FYNNEI. The CDR3 totals 12 residues. Trimming pared 7 bases from V and 10 bases from J, leaving 16 bases between. The CDR3 sequence is CASNSGRATAFF. The CDR3, as DNA: TGTGCCAGCAACAGTGGCAGGGCGACAGCTTTCTTT.